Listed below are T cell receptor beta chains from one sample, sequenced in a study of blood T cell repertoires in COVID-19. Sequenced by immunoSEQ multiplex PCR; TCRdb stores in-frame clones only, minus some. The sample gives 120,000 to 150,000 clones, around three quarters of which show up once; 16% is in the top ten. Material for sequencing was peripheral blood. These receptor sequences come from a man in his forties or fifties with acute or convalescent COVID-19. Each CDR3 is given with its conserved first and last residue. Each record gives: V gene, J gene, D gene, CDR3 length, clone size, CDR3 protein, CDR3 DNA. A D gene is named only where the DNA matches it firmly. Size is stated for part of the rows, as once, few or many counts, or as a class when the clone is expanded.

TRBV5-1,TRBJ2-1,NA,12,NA,CASSFRGDEQFF,TGCGCCAGCAGCTTCAGGGGCGATGAGCAGTTCTTC
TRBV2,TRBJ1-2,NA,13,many,CASSESQGGGYTF,TGTGCCAGCAGTGAATCACAGGGCGGCGGCTACACCTTC
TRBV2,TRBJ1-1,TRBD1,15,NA,CASSEWDRGNTEAFF,TGTGCCAGCAGTGAATGGGACAGGGGGAACACTGAAGCTTTCTTT
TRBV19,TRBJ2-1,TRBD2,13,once,CASSSGGGGEQFF,TGTGCCAGTAGTTCCGGGGGGGGCGGTGAGCAGTTCTTC
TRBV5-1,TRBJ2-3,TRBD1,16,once,CASSLAGTGYTDTQYF,TGCGCCAGCAGCTTGGCAGGGACAGGGTACACAGATACGCAGTATTTT
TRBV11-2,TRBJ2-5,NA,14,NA,CASSLGWGQETQYF,TGTGCCAGCAGCTTAGGTTGGGGGCAGGAGACCCAGTACTTC
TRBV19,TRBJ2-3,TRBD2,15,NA,CASRVPGGGTDTQYF,TGTGCCAGTAGAGTCCCCGGGGGGGGCACAGATACGCAGTATTTT
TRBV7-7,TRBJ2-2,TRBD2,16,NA,CASSSGLAGPTGELFF,TGTGCCAGCAGCTCAGGACTAGCGGGGCCCACCGGGGAGCTGTTTTTT
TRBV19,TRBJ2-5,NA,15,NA,CASSAKTRPGETQYF,TGTGCCAGTAGTGCTAAAACTAGGCCCGGAGAGACCCAGTACTTC
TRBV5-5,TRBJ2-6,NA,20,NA,CASSLITWGAKDSGANVLTF,TGTGCCAGCAGCTTGATTACTTGGGGCGCTAAAGACTCTGGGGCCAACGTCCTGACTTTC
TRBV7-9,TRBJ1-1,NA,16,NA,CASSPQGRPMNTEAFF,TGTGCCAGCAGTCCTCAGGGGCGCCCCATGAACACTGAAGCTTTCTTT
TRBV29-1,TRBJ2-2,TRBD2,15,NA,CSVPAGLAGPGELFF,TGCAGCGTCCCGGCTGGACTAGCGGGGCCCGGGGAGCTGTTTTTT
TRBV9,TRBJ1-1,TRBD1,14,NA,CASSAITGGTEAFF,TGTGCCAGCAGCGCCATTACAGGGGGCACTGAAGCTTTCTTT
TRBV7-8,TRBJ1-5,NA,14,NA,CASSPGTDYQPQHF,TGTGCCAGCAGCCCCGGGACTGATTATCAGCCCCAGCATTTT
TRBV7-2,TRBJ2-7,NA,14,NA,CASSDGQKPYEQYF,TGTGCCAGCAGCGATGGACAGAAACCCTACGAGCAGTACTTC
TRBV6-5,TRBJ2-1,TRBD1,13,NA,CASSTGTADEQFF,TGTGCCAGCAGTACCGGGACAGCCGACGAGCAGTTCTTC
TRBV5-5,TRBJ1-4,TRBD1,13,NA,CASRLSGGEKLFF,TGTGCCAGCAGGCTATCAGGGGGCGAAAAACTGTTTTTT
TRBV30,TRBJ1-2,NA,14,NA,CAWSPSPGNYGYTF,TGTGCCTGGAGTCCTTCCCCGGGTAACTATGGCTACACCTTC
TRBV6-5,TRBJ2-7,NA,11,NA,CATTAGYEQYF,TGTGCCACCACAGCCGGTTACGAGCAGTACTTC
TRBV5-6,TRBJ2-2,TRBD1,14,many,CASSNRQGRGELFF,TGTGCCAGCAGCAATCGACAGGGAAGGGGGGAGCTGTTTTTT
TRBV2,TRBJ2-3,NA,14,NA,CASSFGGRTDTQYF,TGTGCCAGCAGTTTTGGTGGGCGCACAGATACGCAGTATTTT
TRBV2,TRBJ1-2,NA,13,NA,CASSGQSNYGYTF,TGTGCCAGCAGTGGACAGTCTAACTATGGCTACACCTTC
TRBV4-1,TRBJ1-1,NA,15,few,CASSRAQNLNTEAFF,TGCGCCAGCAGCCGGGCGCAGAATCTGAACACTGAAGCTTTCTTT
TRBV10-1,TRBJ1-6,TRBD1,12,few,CAKEDRVSPLHF,TGCGCCAAGGAGGACAGGGTCTCACCCCTCCACTTT
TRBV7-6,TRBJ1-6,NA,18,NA,CASSLWAPQGSYNSPLHF,TGTGCCAGCAGCTTGTGGGCGCCTCAGGGGTCCTATAATTCACCCCTCCACTTT
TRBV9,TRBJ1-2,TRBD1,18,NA,CASSPYSRGGAGNYGYTF,TGTGCCAGCAGCCCCTACTCCCGAGGGGGCGCGGGGAACTATGGCTACACCTTC
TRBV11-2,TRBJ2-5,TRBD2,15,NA,CASSFERGGQETQYF,TGTGCCAGCAGCTTCGAGCGGGGGGGCCAGGAGACCCAGTACTTC
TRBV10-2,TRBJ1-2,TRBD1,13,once,CASTESRDSGYTF,TGCGCCAGCACCGAAAGCAGGGACAGTGGCTACACCTTC
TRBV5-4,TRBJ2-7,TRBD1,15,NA,CASSPNRDRPYEQYF,TGTGCCAGCAGCCCAAACCGGGACAGGCCTTACGAGCAGTACTTC
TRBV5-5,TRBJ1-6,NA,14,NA,CATSRGVESSPLHF,TGTGCCACCTCACGGGGGGTTGAAAGTTCACCCCTCCACTTT
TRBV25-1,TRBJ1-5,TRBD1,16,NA,CASSAGQGVCNQPQHF,TGTGCCAGCAGCGCCGGACAGGGGGTTTGCAATCAGCCCCAGCATTTT
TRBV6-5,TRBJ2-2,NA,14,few,CASTSGWDTGELFF,TGTGCCAGCACCAGCGGTTGGGACACCGGGGAGCTGTTTTTT
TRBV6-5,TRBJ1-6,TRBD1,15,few,CASSYGQGHDSPLHF,TGTGCCAGCAGTTACGGACAGGGTCACGATTCACCCCTCCACTTT
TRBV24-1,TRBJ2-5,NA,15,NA,CATSDSGLGLETQYF,TGTGCCACCAGTGATTCAGGGTTGGGGCTGGAGACCCAGTACTTC
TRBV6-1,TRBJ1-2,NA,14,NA,CASSERTGIDGYTF,TGTGCCAGCAGTGAAAGAACAGGGATCGATGGCTACACCTTC